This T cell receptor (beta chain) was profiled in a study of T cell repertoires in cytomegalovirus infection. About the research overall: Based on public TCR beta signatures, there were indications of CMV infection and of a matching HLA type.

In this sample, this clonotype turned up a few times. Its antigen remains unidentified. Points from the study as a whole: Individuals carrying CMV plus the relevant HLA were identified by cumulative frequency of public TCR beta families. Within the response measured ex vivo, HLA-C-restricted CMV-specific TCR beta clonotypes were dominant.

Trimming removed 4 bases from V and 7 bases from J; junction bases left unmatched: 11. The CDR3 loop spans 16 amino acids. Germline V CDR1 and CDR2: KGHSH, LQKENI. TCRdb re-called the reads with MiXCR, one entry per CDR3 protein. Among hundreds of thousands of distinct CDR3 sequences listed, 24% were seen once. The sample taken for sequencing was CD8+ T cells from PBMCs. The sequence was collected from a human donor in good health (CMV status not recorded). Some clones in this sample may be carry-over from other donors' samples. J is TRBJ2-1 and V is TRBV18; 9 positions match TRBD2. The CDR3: CASSHSLAGTNNEQFF. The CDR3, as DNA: TGTGCCAGCTCACACTCCCTAGCGGGGACCAATAATGAGCAGTTCTTC.